Listed below are T cell receptor beta chains from one sample, sequenced in a study of cytomegalovirus exposure and HLA in healthy donors. Only in-frame clones appear in the TCRdb table, and some are missing; sequencing was by immunoSEQ multiplex PCR. The sample has fewer than 250,000 clones, about 85% seen once; the top ten hold over 1%. Sample: PBMCs. These receptors all come from a human donor in good health. Both conserved end residues are part of each CDR3. The order of the fields is clone size, J gene, D gene, V gene, CDR3 DNA, CDR3 protein. D genes are given only for firm matches. Size values are once, few and many counts, or a class for expanded clones, and some rows have none.

>.|TRBJ2-1|TRBD2|TRBV29-1
TGCAGCGTTGAGAGCGGGACCGATGAGCAGTTCTTC
CSVESGTDEQFF
>.|TRBJ1-1|TRBD1|TRBV7-2
TGTGCCAGCAGCTTAGTTGGGACAGGGGTTGACACTGAAGCTTTCTTT
CASSLVGTGVDTEAFF
>.|TRBJ1-6|.|TRBV4-2
TGTGCCAGCAGCCAATCGATCCCAAGAGGGACAAATTCACCCCTCCACTTT
CASSQSIPRGTNSPLHF
>once|TRBJ2-7|TRBD2|TRBV19
TGTGCCATTGGACTAGCGGGAAACGAGCAGTACTTC
CAIGLAGNEQYF
>.|TRBJ2-7|TRBD2|TRBV4-3
TGCGCCAGCAGCCAAGGACTTCCCGGGACTAGCGTTTACGAGCAGTACTTC
CASSQGLPGTSVYEQYF
>.|TRBJ2-7|TRBD1|TRBV11-2
TGTGCCAGCAGCTTTAGGACAGGGGTCTCCTACGAGCAGTACTTC
CASSFRTGVSYEQYF
>.|TRBJ1-2|.|TRBV7-9
TGTGCCAGCAGCTCTGGACACCTCTATGGCTACACCTTC
CASSSGHLYGYTF
>.|TRBJ1-2|TRBD1|TRBV9
TGTGCCAGCAGCGTCACATCAGGGGGCGCTATCTCCTTC
CASSVTSGGAISF
>few|TRBJ2-3|TRBD2|TRBV30
TGTGCCTGCCCACTAGCGGGAGCCACAGATACGCAGTATTTT
CACPLAGATDTQYF
>once|TRBJ1-4|.|TRBV21-1
TGTGCCAGCAGCATCGTGACCGGGACAGGCTCCCATGTAAAACTGTTTTTT
CASSIVTGTGSHVKLFF
>.|TRBJ2-7|.|TRBV13
TGTGCCAGCATGCGGGCAGAAACCTACGAGCAGTACTTC
CASMRAETYEQYF
>few|TRBJ1-5|.|TRBV19
TGTGCCGGGAATACAGGGTCGGCCGGCTCTCAGCCCCAGCATTTT
CAGNTGSAGSQPQHF
>.|TRBJ2-1|TRBD2|TRBV18
TGTGCCAGCTCACCACTAGGGACTAGCGGGAGCTCCTACAATGAGCAGTTCTTC
CASSPLGTSGSSYNEQFF
>.|TRBJ2-5|.|TRBV18
TGTGCCAGCTCACCAGGGCAGAAAGAGACCCAGTACTTC
CASSPGQKETQYF
>.|TRBJ2-1|.|TRBV2
TGTGCCAGCAGGCCCAGCCCCACGGTGGTAGCAGTTAGGTACAATGAGCAGTTCTTC
CASRPSPTVVAVRYNEQFF
>.|TRBJ2-3|TRBD2|TRBV9
TGTGCCAGCAGTAGCGGGAGTTCCCCCGCAGATACGCAGTATTTT
CASSSGSSPADTQYF
>.|TRBJ1-2|TRBD1|TRBV5-1
TGCGCCAGCAGCTTGAGACAGGGGGCGGGCTATGGCTACACCTTC
CASSLRQGAGYGYTF
>.|TRBJ1-6|.|TRBV9
TGTGCCAGCAGCGCAAATTCAGGGGATAATTCACCCCTCCACTTT
CASSANSGDNSPLHF
>.|TRBJ2-7|.|TRBV12-1
TGTGCCAGCAGCCCACCCAGGGCTATCAAAATGGAGCAGTACTTC
CASSPPRAIKMEQYF
>.|TRBJ2-7|TRBD2|TRBV12-5
TGTGCTAGTGGTTTTTTCCCGGGAGGTTCTTCCTACGAGCAGTACTTC
CASGFFPGGSSYEQYF
>.|TRBJ2-7|TRBD1|TRBV28
TGTGCCAGCAGTTTAGCAGGGGGTACCTACGAGCAGTACTTC
CASSLAGGTYEQYF
>few|TRBJ2-7|TRBD2|TRBV2
TGTGCCAGCAGTGAGGGAGGGCTCCCGGCGGGAAACGAGCAGTACTTC
CASSEGGLPAGNEQYF
>.|TRBJ2-3|.|TRBV10-2
TGCGCCAGCAGTGACGGCGGTAGCACAGATACGCAGTATTTT
CASSDGGSTDTQYF
>once|TRBJ2-3|TRBD2|TRBV5-1
TGCGCCAGCAGCCCACTAGCGGGATTCTCAGATACGCAGTATTTT
CASSPLAGFSDTQYF
>.|TRBJ2-7|.|TRBV12-5
TGTGCTAGTGGTAGTGGGCCCGACAGGTCGCCCTACGAGCAGTACTTC
CASGSGPDRSPYEQYF
>.|TRBJ1-1|.|TRBV30
TGTGCCTGGAGTGTCTCGGGGAGCGGCACTGAAGCTTTCTTT
CAWSVSGSGTEAFF